These 11 T cell receptor beta chains came from one sample sequenced in a study of cytomegalovirus exposure and HLA in healthy donors. Researchers ran the PCR with 60 Vbeta and 13 Jbeta primers. Assay: immunoSEQ multiplex PCR; the TCRdb copy retains only in-frame clones and omits some. The repertoire table contains about 79,000 clones. Sequences were obtained from PBMCs. The receptors here all came from a man younger than 45 in good health and CMV-seronegative.

The chain combines TRBV5-6 with TRBJ1-1, with D possibly TRBD1 on 6 matching bases. The CDR3 contains 16 residues. V lost 5 bases and J 0 bases, leaving 17 bases between the germline ends. Germline lookup yields CDR1 SGHDT and CDR2 YYEEEE. CDR3 sequence: CASRLTQGIMNTEAFF. The CDR3, as DNA: TGTGCCAGCAGACTAACCCAGGGGATCATGAACACTGAAGCTTTCTTT.

V usage is TRBV5-4 and J usage is TRBJ2-1, with D perhaps TRBD2 (7 bases). Germline V lookup: CDR1 SGHNT, CDR2 YYREEE (reference sequence). This CDR3 spans 17 amino acids. V lost 5 bases and J 7 bases, leaving 25 bases between the germline ends. In DNA, the CDR3 is TGTGCCAGCAGGGGTGCCCCGGTGGGGGGGCGAGGGAATGAGCAGTTCTTC. Translated, it gives CASRGAPVGGRGNEQFF.

V and J are TRBV28 and TRBJ1-1, with D perhaps TRBD1 (6 bases). The CDR3 extends over 13 amino acids. V lost 8 bases and J lost 1, with 11 bases in between. Germline V gene lookup returns CDR1 MDHEN and CDR2 SYDVKM. The CDR3 loop reads CASHGGQNTEAFF. The CDR3 DNA follows: TGTGCCAGCCACGGGGGGCAGAACACTGAAGCTTTCTTT.

As for this clone: Other DNA sequences from this sample encode an identical CDR3 as well. The CDR3 protein is CASSLAGDSYEQYF. The CDR3 DNA reads TGCGCCAGCAGCTTGGCAGGGGACTCCTACGAGCAGTACTTC. This sequence joins TRBV5-1 and TRBJ2-7; weak D call: TRBD1 (6 bases). The V and J ends lost 0 bases and 0 bases respectively, with 7 bases between them. Germline CDR1 is SGHRS and CDR2 is YFSETQ. The CDR3 has 14 residues. The full variable domain, in which reference TRBV5-1 and TRBJ2-7 provide the parts outside the CDR3, is KAGVTQTPRYLIKTRGQQVTLSCSPISGHRSVSWYQQTPGQGLQFLFEYFSETQRNKGNFPGRFSGRQFSNSRSEMNVSTLELGDSALYLCASSLAGDSYEQYFGPGTRLTVT.

The chain has TRBV25-1 and TRBJ2-7; 9 bases align to TRBD1. With V trimmed by 2 bases and J by 3 bases, 5 bases remained unmatched. Germline V gives CDR1 MGHDK, CDR2 SYGVNS. This CDR3 has 15 amino acids. The CDR3 nucleotides are TGTGCCAGCAGTGAACCCGGGACAGGGAACTACGAGCAGTACTTC. It yields the protein CASSEPGTGNYEQYF.

The chain combines TRBV4-3 with TRBJ2-7; 14 bases match TRBD2. The V segment lost 4 bases and the J segment 7 bases; nucleotides outside the gene matches: 12. The germline V gene has CDR1 LGHNA and CDR2 YSLEER. This CDR3 is built from 17 residues. In nucleotides, the CDR3 is TGCGCCAGCAGCCCACTCTCCGGGACTAGCGGGAGTCAGGAGCAGTACTTC. Amino acid sequence: CASSPLSGTSGSQEQYF.

The V call is TRBV7-2, the J call TRBJ2-3; D is uncertain. The CDR3 covers 14 residues. Trimming left V 1 base short and J 7 bases short, with 12 bases between. CDR1 SGHTA and CDR2 FQGNSA come from the germline V gene. CDR3 amino acids: CASSLVRFTYTQYF. The DNA of the CDR3 is TGTGCCAGCAGCTTAGTTCGCTTTACTTATACGCAGTATTTT.

The chain uses TRBV9 and TRBJ2-1, with D possibly being TRBD2 (5 bases). The CDR3 extends over 16 amino acids. V shed 0 bases and J shed 5 bases, with 15 bases lying between them. CDR1 is SGDLS and CDR2 is YYNGEE in the germline V gene. The CDR3 DNA sequence: TGTGCCAGCAGCGTAGGCCCGACTAATCTCAACAATGAGCAGTTCTTC. This codes for CASSVGPTNLNNEQFF.

V usage is TRBV9 and J usage is TRBJ2-5; 7 nucleotides align to TRBD1. Losses at the gene ends were 4 bases for V and 5 bases for J; bases not matched to a gene: 11. The length of the CDR3 is 15 residues. Germline-derived CDR1 and CDR2 are SGDLS and YYNGEE. The CDR3 DNA is TGTGCCAGCAGCACCGATAGGGGGCCGGGGGAGACCCAGTACTTC. Translated, it gives CASSTDRGPGETQYF.

CDR3 residues: CATSRDWTGTGREKLFF. DNA for the CDR3: TGTGCCACCAGCAGAGATTGGACCGGGACAGGGCGTGAAAAACTGTTTTTT. The chain recombines TRBV15 with TRBJ1-4, with 9 bases aligning to TRBD1. CDR1 and CDR2 from the germline V gene are LNHNV and YYDKDF (reference sequence). V shed 0 bases, J shed 7 bases, and the junction held 9 bases outside the gene matches. The CDR3 length is 17 residues.

The chain has TRBV6-5 and TRBJ2-4, with D perhaps matching TRBD1 (6 bases). This CDR3 spans 11 amino acids. The germline V gene has CDR1 MNHEY and CDR2 SVGAGI. The V gene lost 6 bases and the J gene lost 12 bases, with 12 bases spanning the gap. The CDR3 DNA reads as TGTGCCAGCAGATTACGGGACACTCAGTACTTC. Protein sequence: CASRLRDTQYF.